This is a list of T cell receptor beta chains from one sample in a study of cytomegalovirus exposure and HLA in healthy donors. Only in-frame clones appear in the TCRdb table, and some are missing; sequencing was by immunoSEQ multiplex PCR. Of some 180,000 clones listed, 60% to 85% were seen once; the top ten hold 2.9%. Sequencing was carried out using PBMCs. These receptors were obtained from a male donor in good health and CMV-seronegative. CDR3s include the opening cysteine and the closing phenylalanine or tryptophan. Fields, in order: CDR3 protein, J gene, V gene.

CDR3: CAWTSGAGGYEQFF
J: TRBJ2-1
V: TRBV30

CDR3: CASSLADTAGTDTQYF
J: TRBJ2-3
V: TRBV5-1

CDR3: CASSDSGTANTEAFF
J: TRBJ1-1
V: TRBV6-1

CDR3: CASSKRSLTGNTIYF
J: TRBJ1-3
V: TRBV9

CDR3: CASTGENTEAFF
J: TRBJ1-1
V: TRBV2

CDR3: CASSESYEQYF
J: TRBJ2-7
V: TRBV25-1

CDR3: CSIGQGVEAFF
J: TRBJ1-1
V: TRBV29-1

CDR3: CASRLAGGDEQYF
J: TRBJ2-7
V: TRBV28

CDR3: CASSPGGRASGYGYTF
J: TRBJ1-2
V: TRBV7-9

CDR3: CASSYATGSYEQYF
J: TRBJ2-7
V: TRBV27

CDR3: CASSLDGAGVAYEQYF
J: TRBJ2-7
V: TRBV28

CDR3: CASSPCHQPQHF
J: TRBJ1-5
V: TRBV7-3

CDR3: CASSPGTKNTGELFF
J: TRBJ2-2
V: TRBV5-4

CDR3: CAWSASDTDYEQYF
J: TRBJ2-7
V: TRBV30

CDR3: CASSFGDRTNYGYTF
J: TRBJ1-2
V: TRBV28

CDR3: CAWSFRDNQPQHF
J: TRBJ1-5
V: TRBV30

CDR3: CASNHQRRGLNQPQHF
J: TRBJ1-5
V: TRBV6-4

CDR3: CACLKGGLNEQFF
J: TRBJ2-1
V: TRBV30

CDR3: CASTGSNQPQHF
J: TRBJ1-5
V: TRBV6-1

CDR3: CASRPWPNTEAFF
J: TRBJ1-1
V: TRBV6-5

CDR3: CASSLQAGGETQYF
J: TRBJ2-5
V: TRBV7-3

CDR3: CASSFWQADNEKLFF
J: TRBJ1-4
V: TRBV19

CDR3: CASRVGQALNYGYTF
J: TRBJ1-2
V: TRBV6-5

CDR3: CASSDPGLPGQHRNTIYF
J: TRBJ1-3
V: TRBV2

CDR3: CASSQDKLALDEQFF
J: TRBJ2-1
V: TRBV4-3

CDR3: CAWSGSVASSGNTIYF
J: TRBJ1-3
V: TRBV30

CDR3: CASSNGQGGYEKLFF
J: TRBJ1-4
V: TRBV2

CDR3: CASSSGEQGGNTEAFF
J: TRBJ1-1
V: TRBV25-1